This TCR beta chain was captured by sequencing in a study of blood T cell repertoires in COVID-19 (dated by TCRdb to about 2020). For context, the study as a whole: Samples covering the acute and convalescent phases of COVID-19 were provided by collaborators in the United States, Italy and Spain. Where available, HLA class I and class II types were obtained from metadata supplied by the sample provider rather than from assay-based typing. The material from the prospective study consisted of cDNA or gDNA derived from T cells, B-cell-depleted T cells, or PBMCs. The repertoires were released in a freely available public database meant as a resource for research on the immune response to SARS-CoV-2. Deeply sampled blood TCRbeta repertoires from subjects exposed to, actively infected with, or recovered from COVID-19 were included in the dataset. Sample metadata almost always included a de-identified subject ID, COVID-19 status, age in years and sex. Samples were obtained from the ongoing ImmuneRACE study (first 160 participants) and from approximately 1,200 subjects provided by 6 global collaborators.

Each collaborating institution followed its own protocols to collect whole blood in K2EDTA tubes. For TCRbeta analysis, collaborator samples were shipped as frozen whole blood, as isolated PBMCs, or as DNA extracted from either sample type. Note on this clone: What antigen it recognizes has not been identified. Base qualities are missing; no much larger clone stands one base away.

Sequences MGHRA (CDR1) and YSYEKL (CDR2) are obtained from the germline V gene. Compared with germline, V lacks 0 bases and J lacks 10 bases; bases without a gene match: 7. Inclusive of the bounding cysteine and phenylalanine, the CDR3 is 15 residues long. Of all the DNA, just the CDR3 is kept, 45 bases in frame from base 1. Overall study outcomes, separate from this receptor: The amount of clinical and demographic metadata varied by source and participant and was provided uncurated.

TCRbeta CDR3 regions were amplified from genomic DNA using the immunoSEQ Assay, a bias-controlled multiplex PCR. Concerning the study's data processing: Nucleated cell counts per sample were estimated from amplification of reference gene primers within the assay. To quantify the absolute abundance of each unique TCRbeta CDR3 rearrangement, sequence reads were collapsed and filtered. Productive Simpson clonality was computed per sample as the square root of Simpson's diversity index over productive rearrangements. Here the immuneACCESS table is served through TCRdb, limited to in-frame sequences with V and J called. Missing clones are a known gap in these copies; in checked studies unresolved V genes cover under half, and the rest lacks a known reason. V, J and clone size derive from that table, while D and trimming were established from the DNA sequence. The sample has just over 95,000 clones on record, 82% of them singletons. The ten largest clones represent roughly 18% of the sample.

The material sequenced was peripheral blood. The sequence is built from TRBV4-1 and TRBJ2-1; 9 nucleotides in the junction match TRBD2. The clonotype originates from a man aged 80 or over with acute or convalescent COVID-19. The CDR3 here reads CASSQDSSGVKEQFF. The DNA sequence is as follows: TGCGCCAGCAGCCAAGATTCTAGCGGGGTAAAGGAGCAGTTCTTC.